A selection of T cell receptor beta chains follows, all from one sample in a study of T cell repertoires in cytomegalovirus infection. MiXCR, run by TCRdb on the reads, gives a single entry per CDR3 protein. The sample carries under 100,000 distinct CDR3 sequences, approximately 3.7% recorded once. Sequences were obtained from PBMCs. The receptors here all came from a human donor in good health (CMV status not recorded). Some clones in this sample may be carry-over from other donors' samples. The CDR3 runs from the conserved cysteine through the conserved F or W. Fields, in order: V gene, J gene, clone size, D gene, CDR3 DNA, CDR3 protein. D genes are given only for firm matches. Not all rows give a size; the values are once, few, many and, for expanded clones, a class.

>TRBV20-1|TRBJ2-6|many|-
TGCAGTGCTCCTCGGATTTCTGGGGCCAACGTCCTGACTTTC
CSAPRISGANVLTF
>TRBV5-6|TRBJ2-5|many|TRBD1
TGTGCCAGCAGCTCCCCCGACAGGGCCCAAGAGACCCAGTACTTC
CASSSPDRAQETQYF
>TRBV6-2/TRBV6-3|TRBJ2-7|many|-
TGTGCCAGCAGAGAGGACGGAAATAGTTTCACCTACGAGCAGTACTTC
CASREDGNSFTYEQYF
>TRBV29-1|TRBJ1-4|many|-
TGCAGTGGGGACGGGGGGGCGTATGAAAAACTGTTTTTT
CSGDGGAYEKLFF
>TRBV11-2|TRBJ1-2|many|TRBD1
TGTGCCAGCAGCTCGTTGGGGACAGGGGGCCATGGCTACACCTTC
CASSSLGTGGHGYTF
>TRBV11-2|TRBJ2-3|many|TRBD2
TGTGCCAGCAGCTTAGGGGGTAGCGGGGGAGATACGCAGTATTTT
CASSLGGSGGDTQYF
>TRBV7-9|TRBJ1-2|many|TRBD1
TGTGCCAGCAGCTTAGTCTCTGGGACAGGGAATGGCTACACCTTC
CASSLVSGTGNGYTF
>TRBV30|TRBJ1-6|many|TRBD1
TGTGCCTGGATCTCTTCCCCGGGACAGGAGTCTTCACCCCTCCACTTT
CAWISSPGQESSPLHF
>TRBV5-5|TRBJ1-5|many|TRBD1
TGTGCCAGCAGCTTGGTCGGGACAGAGAATCAGCCCCAGCATTTT
CASSLVGTENQPQHF
>TRBV6-5|TRBJ1-2|-|-
TGTGCCAGCAGTAGGGACCGAGGCACGAACTATGGCTACACCTTC
CASSRDRGTNYGYTF
>TRBV2|TRBJ2-1|many|TRBD2
TGTGCCAGCAGTCAAGCGGGGGAGCAGTTCTTC
CASSQAGEQFF
>TRBV19|TRBJ1-2|many|-
TGTGCCAGTAGTCCCCCGGACAACTATGGCTACACCTTC
CASSPPDNYGYTF
>TRBV30|TRBJ1-1|many|TRBD1
TGTGCCTGGAGACAGGGGAGTCAGAACACTGAAGCTTTCTTT
CAWRQGSQNTEAFF
>TRBV6-1|TRBJ2-1|many|TRBD1
TGTGCCAGCAGTGAACAGGGGACAGGATCCAATGAGCAGTTCTTC
CASSEQGTGSNEQFF
>TRBV23-1|TRBJ1-5|many|-
TGCGCCAGCAGTCTCAGGGGTGTGCGCAATCAGCCCCAGCATTTT
CASSLRGVRNQPQHF
>TRBV7-8|TRBJ2-1|many|-
TGTGCCAGCAGCCCCCCCGCCCGGGGCAATGAGCAGTTCTTC
CASSPPARGNEQFF
>TRBV12-3/TRBV12-4|TRBJ2-3|many|-
TGTGCCAGCAGTGCTAGAACCCCGCGTACAGATACGCAGTATTTT
CASSARTPRTDTQYF
>TRBV7-3|TRBJ2-7|many|TRBD2
TGTGCCAGCAGCATTAGCGGGGGGACCCCCTACGAGCAGTACTTC
CASSISGGTPYEQYF
>TRBV7-6|TRBJ2-7|many|TRBD2
TGTGCCAGCAGCTTAGAGACTAGCGGTACCTACGAGCAGTACTTC
CASSLETSGTYEQYF
>TRBV7-2|TRBJ2-3|many|-
TGTGCCAGCAGCCCGCGACGTACAATAGATACGCAGTATTTT
CASSPRRTIDTQYF
>TRBV6-1|TRBJ2-6|many|-
TGTGCCAGCAGTTGGCCTGGGGCCAACGTCCTGACTTTC
CASSWPGANVLTF